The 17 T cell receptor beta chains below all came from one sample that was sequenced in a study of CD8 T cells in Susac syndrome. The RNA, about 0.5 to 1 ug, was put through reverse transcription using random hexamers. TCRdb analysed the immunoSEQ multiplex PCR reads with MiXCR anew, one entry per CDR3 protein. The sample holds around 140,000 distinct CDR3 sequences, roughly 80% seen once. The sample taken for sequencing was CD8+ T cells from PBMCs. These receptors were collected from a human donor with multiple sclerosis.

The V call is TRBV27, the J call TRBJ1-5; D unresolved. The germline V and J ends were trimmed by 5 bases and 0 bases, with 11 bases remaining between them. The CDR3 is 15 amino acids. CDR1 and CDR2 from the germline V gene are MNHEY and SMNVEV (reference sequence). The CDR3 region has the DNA TGTGCCAGCAGTATCGACCCAAATAGCAATCAGCCCCAGCATTTT. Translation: CASSIDPNSNQPQHF.

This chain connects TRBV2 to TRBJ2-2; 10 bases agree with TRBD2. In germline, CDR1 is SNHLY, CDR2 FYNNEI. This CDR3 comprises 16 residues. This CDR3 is CAHLAGAPLYTGELFF. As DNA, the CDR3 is TGTGCGCATCTAGCGGGGGCCCCCTTATATACCGGGGAGCTGTTTTTT.

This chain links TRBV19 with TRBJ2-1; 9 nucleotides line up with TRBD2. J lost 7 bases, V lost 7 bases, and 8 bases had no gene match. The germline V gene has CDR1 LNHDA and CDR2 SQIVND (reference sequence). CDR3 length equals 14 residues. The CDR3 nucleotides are TGTGCCAGTATGATAGTAGCGGGAGCGAATGAGCAGTTCTTC. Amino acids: CASMIVAGANEQFF. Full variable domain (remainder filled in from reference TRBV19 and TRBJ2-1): DGGITQSPKYLFRKEGQNVTLSCEQNLNHDAMYWYRQDPGQGLRLIYYSQIVNDFQKGDIAEGYSVSREKKESFPLTVTSAQKNPTAFYLCASMIVAGANEQFFGPGTRLTVL.

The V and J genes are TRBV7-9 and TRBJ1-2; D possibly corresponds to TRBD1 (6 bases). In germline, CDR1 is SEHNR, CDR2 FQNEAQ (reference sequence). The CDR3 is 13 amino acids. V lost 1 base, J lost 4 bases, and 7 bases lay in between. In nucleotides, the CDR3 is TGTGCCAGCAGCTTAGGGACAGTCTATGGCTACACCTTC. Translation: CASSLGTVYGYTF. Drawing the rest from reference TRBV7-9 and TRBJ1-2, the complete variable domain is DTGVSQNPRHKITKRGQNVTFRCDPISEHNRLYWYRQTLGQGPEFLTYFQNEAQLEKSRLLSDRFSAERPKGSFSTLEIQRTEQGDSAMYLCASSLGTVYGYTFGSGTRLTVV.

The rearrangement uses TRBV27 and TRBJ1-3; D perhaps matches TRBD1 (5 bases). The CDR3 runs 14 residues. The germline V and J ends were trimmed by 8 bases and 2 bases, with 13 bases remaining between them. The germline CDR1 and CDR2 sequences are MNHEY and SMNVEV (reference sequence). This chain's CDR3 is CASGLRGAGNTIYF. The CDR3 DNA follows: TGTGCCAGCGGATTACGGGGCGCTGGAAACACCATATATTTT.

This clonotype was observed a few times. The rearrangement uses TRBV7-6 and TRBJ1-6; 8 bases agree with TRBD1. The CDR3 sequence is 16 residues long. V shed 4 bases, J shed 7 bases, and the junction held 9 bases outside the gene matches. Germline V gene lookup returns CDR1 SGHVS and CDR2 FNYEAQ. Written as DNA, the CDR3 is TGTGCCAGCAGCTCCTTAGGAGGGACAGGAAATTCACCCCTCCACTTT. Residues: CASSSLGGTGNSPLHF.

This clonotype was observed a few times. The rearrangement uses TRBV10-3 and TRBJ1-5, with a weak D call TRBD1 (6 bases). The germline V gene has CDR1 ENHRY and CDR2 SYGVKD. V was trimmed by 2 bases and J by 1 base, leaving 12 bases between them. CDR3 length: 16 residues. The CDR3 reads CAISEEWTESNQPQHF. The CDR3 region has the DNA TGTGCCATCAGTGAGGAGTGGACAGAAAGCAATCAGCCCCAGCATTTT.

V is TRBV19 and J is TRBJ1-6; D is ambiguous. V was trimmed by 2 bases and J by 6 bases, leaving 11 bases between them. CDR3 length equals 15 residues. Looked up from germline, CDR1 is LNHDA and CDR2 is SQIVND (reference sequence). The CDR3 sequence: CASSISGGGNSPLHF. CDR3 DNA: TGTGCCAGTAGTATATCGGGCGGTGGTAATTCACCCCTCCACTTT.

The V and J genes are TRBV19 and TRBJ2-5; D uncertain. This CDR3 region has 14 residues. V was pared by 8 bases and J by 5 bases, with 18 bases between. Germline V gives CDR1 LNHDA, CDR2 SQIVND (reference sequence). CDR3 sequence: CASAKPARSETQYF. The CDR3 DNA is TGTGCCAGTGCAAAACCAGCGAGGTCGGAGACCCAGTACTTC.

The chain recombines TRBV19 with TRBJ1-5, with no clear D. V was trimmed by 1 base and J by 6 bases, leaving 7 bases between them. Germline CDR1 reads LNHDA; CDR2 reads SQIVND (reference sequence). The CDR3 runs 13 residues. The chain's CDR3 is CASSIGAGQPQHF. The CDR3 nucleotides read TGTGCCAGTAGTATAGGGGCAGGTCAGCCCCAGCATTTT.

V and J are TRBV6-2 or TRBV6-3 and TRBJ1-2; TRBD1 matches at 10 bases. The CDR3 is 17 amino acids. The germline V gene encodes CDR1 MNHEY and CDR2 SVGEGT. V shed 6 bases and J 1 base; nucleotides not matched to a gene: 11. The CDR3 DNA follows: TGTGCCAGCAGGTCCCCCCGGACAGGGGGACATAACTATGGCTACACCTTC. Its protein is CASRSPRTGGHNYGYTF.

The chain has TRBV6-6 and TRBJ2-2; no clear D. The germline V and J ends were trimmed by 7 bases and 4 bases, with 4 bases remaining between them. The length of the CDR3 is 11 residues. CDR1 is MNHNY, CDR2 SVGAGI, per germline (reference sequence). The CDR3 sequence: CASTGTGELFF. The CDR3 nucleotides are TGTGCCAGCACCGGCACCGGGGAGCTGTTTTTT.

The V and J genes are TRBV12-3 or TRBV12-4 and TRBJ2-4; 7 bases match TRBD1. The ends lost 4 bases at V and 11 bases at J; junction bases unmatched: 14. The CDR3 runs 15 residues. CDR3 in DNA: TGTGCCAGCAGTTCGACTTGGACAGGCGATGAGGTTCAGTACTTC. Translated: CASSSTWTGDEVQYF.

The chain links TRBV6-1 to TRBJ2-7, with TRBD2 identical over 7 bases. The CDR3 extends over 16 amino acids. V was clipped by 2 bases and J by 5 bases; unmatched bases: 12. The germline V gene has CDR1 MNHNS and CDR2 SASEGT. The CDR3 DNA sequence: TGTGCCAGCAGTGAACCTGGGCTGGGGGGGTGGAACGAGCAGTACTTC. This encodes CASSEPGLGGWNEQYF.

For the CDR3, the DNA is TGTGCCACCAGCAGAGCGGGGTGGTCGCGCACTGAAGCTTTCTTT. Amino acid sequence: CATSRAGWSRTEAFF. V gene TRBV15 combines with J gene TRBJ1-1, with D hard to call. Per germline, CDR1 LNHNV and CDR2 YYDKDF (reference sequence). V lost 1 base, J lost 4 bases, and 13 bases lay in between. The CDR3 is 15 residues long.

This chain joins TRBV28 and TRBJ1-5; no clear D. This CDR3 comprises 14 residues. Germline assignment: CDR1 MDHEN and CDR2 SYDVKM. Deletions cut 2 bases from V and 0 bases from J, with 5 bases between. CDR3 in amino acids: CASSLEYSNQPQHF. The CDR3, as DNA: TGTGCCAGCAGTTTAGAGTATAGCAATCAGCCCCAGCATTTT.

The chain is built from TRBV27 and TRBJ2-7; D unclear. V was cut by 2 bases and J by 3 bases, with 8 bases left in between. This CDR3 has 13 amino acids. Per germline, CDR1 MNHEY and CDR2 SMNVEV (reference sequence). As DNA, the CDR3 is TGTGCCAGCAGTTTAGGACCAGACTACGAGCAGTACTTC. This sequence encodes CASSLGPDYEQYF.